This TCR beta chain originates from a study of CD8 T cells in Susac syndrome. Random hexamers primed reverse transcription of about 0.45 to 1 ug RNA. TCRdb re-analysed the immunoSEQ multiplex PCR reads in MiXCR, keeping a single row per CDR3 protein. The data hold some 150,000 distinct CDR3 sequences, with approximately 95% observed a single time. Germline V gene sequence: CDR1 KGHDR, CDR2 SFDVKD. V gave up 9 bases and J gave up 7 bases, with 14 bases separating them. CDR3 length equals 13 residues. The sample taken for sequencing was CD4+ T cells from PBMCs. The sequence was collected from a human donor in good health. The rearrangement joins TRBV24-1 to TRBJ1-4; D is possibly TRBD1 (6 bases). Here the CDR3 reads CATSGQQSEKLFF. CDR3 DNA: TGTGCCACCTCCGGACAGCAGAGTGAAAAACTGTTTTTT.